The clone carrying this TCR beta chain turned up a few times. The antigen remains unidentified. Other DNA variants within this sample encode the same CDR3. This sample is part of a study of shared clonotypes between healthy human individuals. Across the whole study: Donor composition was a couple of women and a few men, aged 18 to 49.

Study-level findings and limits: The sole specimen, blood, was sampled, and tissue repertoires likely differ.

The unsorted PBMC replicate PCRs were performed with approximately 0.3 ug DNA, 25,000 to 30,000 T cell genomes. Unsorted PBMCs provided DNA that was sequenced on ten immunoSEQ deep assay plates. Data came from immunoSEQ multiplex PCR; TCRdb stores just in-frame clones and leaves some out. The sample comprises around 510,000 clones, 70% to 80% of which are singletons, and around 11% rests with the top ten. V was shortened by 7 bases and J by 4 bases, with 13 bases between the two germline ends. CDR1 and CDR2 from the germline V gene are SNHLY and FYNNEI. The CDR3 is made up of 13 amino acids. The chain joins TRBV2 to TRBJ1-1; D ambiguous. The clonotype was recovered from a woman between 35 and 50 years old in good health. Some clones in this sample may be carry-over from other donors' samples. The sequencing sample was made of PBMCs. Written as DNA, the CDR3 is TGTGCCAGCAAGTGGAAGTACGGCACTGAAGCTTTCTTT. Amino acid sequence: CASKWKYGTEAFF. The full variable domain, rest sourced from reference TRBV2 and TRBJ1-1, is EPEVTQTPSHQVTQMGQEVILRCVPISNHLYFYWYRQILGQKVEFLVSFYNNEISEKSEIFDDQFSVERPDGSNFTLKIRSTKLEDSAMYFCASKWKYGTEAFFGQGTRLTVV.